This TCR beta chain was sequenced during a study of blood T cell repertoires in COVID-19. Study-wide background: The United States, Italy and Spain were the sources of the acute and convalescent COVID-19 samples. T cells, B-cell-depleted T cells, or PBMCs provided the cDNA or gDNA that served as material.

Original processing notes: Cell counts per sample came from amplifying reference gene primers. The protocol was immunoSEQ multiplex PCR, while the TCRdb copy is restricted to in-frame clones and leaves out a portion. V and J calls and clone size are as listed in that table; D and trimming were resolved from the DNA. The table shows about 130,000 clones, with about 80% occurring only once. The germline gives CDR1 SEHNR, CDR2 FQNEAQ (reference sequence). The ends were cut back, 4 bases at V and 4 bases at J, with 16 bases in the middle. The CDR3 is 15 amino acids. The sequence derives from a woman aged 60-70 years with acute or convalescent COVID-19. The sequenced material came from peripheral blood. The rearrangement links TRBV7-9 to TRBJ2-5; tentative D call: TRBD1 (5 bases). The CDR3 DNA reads TGTGCCAGCAGCTCCAATCCAGGGTATGGAGAGACCCAGTACTTC. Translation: CASSSNPGYGETQYF.